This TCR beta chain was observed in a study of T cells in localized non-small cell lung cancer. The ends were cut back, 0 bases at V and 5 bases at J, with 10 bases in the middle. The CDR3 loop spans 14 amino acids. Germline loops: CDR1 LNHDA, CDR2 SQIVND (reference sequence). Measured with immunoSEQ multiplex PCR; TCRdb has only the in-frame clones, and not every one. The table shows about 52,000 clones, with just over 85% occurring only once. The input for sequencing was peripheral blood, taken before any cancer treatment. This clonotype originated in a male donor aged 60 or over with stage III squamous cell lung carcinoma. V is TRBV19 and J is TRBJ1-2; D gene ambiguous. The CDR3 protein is CASSIDVRRYGYTF. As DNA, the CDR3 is TGTGCCAGTAGTATAGATGTCCGGAGATATGGCTACACCTTC.